One and the same sample provided the 5 T cell receptor beta chains below, sequenced in a study of post-analysis software for immune sequencing data (dated by TCRdb to between 2014 and 2017). The paper's findings and limits, for the study overall: Patients showed significantly higher frequencies than controls for a handful of TRBV segments, among them TRBV5-6, TRBV5-1 and TRBV20-1.

Their antigen targets remain unknown. The library was prepared using PCR. Instrument used: Illumina HiSeq 2500. To reduce PCR and sequencing biases, unique molecular identifiers were incorporated into the TCR beta cDNA libraries. The public reads were reprocessed in TCRdb via fastp at Q25 and MiXCR, keeping in-frame beta chains. Each entry merges the rows of one CDR3 protein and shows their most common DNA and genes. The sample table records over 250,000 distinct CDR3 sequences; 36% of these occur just once. Jointly, the top ten make up around 5% of the sample. Sample: blood. These receptors were collected from a girl aged 5 to 17 with multiple sclerosis.

This rearrangement joins TRBV2 to TRBJ2-1; no clear D. Germline-derived CDR1 and CDR2 are SNHLY and FYNNEI. V lost 1 base and J lost 1, with 8 bases in between. CDR3 length equals 15 residues. The CDR3: CASSEGHSSYNEQFF. The CDR3 region has the DNA TGTGCCAGCAGTGAAGGGCACTCGTCCTACAATGAGCAGTTCTTC.

Remarks on this clonotype: This clone may be a read error of a much larger clone one base away. The chain recombines TRBV20-1 with TRBJ2-7, with D possibly TRBD2 on 6 matching bases. The CDR3 has 13 residues. Per the germline V gene, CDR1 is DFQATT and CDR2 is SNEGSKA (reference sequence). CDR3 DNA: TGCTGTGCTAGTGGGCGGGGTTCCTACGAGCAGTACTTC. Residues: CCASGRGSYEQYF.

The gene calls are TRBV7-2 and TRBJ2-1, with 10 nucleotides matching TRBD2. The germline gives CDR1 SGHTA, CDR2 FQGNSA. CDR3 size: 13 residues. Trimming removed 5 bases from V and 9 bases from J; junction bases left unmatched: 4. This CDR3 reads CASSVRLAGEQFF. DNA of the CDR3: TGTGCCAGCAGCGTCCGACTAGCGGGTGAGCAGTTCTTC.

Comment on this clonotype: A read error is possible here, since a much larger clone lies one base away. The chain uses TRBV25-1 and TRBJ2-2; D perhaps matches TRBD2 (6 bases). Germline V gene data show CDR1 as MGHDK and CDR2 as SYGVNS. The CDR3 has 15 residues. In DNA, the CDR3 is TGTGCCAGCAGTGAACATCGACTAGACACCGGGGAGCTGTGTTTT. Amino acid sequence: CASSEHRLDTGELCF.

Remarks on this clonotype: This may come from a read error, since a much larger clone is one base off. CDR3 in DNA: TGTGCCAGCAGCAGGGACAGAGGGAGGAGGACTGAAGCTTGCTTT. This sequence encodes CASSRDRGRRTEACF. The V and J genes are TRBV7-2 and TRBJ1-1, with 7 bases that match TRBD1. CDR1 and CDR2 from the germline V gene are SGHTA and FQGNSA. This CDR3 region has 15 residues.